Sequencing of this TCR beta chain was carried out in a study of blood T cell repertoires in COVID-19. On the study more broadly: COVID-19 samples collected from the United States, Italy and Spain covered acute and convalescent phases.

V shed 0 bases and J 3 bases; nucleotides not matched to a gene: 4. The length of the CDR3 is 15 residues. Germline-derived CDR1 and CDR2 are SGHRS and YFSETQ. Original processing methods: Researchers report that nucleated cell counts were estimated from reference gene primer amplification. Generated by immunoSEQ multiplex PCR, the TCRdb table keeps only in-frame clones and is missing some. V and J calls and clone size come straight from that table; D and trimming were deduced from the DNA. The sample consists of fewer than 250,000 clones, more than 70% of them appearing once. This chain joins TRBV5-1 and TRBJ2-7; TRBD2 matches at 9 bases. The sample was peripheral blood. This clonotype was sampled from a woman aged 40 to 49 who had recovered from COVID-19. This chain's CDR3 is CASSLVASGNYEQYF. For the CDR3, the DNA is TGCGCCAGCAGCTTGGTTGCTAGCGGGAACTACGAGCAGTACTTC.